Reported below is one T cell receptor (beta chain). Its antigen is unknown. As for time point: week 23, last vaccination. Vaccine doses each comprised 300 ug of mutant IDH1 20-mer peptide, with topical imiquimod. Each astrocytoma in the donors was new, WHO grade 3 or 4, IDH1-mutant and ATRX-lost. These data are taken from a study of a mutant IDH1 vaccine in newly diagnosed glioma. TCRdb's copy holds only in-frame clones and misses some; the assay was immunoSEQ multiplex PCR. This sample yields about 11,000 clones, of which approximately 88% are seen a single time; about 5% belongs to the top ten. The receptor was isolated from a woman in her thirties or forties with glioma. Some clones in this sample may be carry-over from other donors' samples. The material was PBMCs, obtained from a glioma patient whose treatment included an IDH1 peptide vaccine.

The CDR3 sequence is CASSTGTGGISYEQYF. CDR3 DNA sequence: TGTGCCAGCAGCACCGGGACAGGGGGGATCTCCTACGAGCAGTACTTC. This rearrangement joins TRBV27 to TRBJ2-7, with 11 bases that match TRBD1. V was clipped by 6 bases and J by 0 bases; unmatched bases: 7. The CDR3 has 16 residues. Germline lookup yields CDR1 MNHEY and CDR2 SMNVEV (reference sequence).